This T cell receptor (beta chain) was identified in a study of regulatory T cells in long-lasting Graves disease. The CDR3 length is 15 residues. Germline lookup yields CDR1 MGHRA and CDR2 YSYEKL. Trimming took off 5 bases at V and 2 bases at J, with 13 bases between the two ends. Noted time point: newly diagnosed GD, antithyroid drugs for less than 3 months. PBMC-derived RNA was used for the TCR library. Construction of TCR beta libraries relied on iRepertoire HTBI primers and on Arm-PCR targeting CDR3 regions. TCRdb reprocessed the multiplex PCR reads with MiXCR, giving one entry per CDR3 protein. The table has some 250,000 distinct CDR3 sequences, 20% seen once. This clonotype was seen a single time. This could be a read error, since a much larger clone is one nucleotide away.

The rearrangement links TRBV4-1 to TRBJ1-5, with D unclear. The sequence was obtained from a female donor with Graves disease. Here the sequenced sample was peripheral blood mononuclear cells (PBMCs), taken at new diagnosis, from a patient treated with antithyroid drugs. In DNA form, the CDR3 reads TGCGCCAGCAGCACTCTCTTGATGGGCAATCAGCCCCAGCATTTT. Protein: CASSTLLMGNQPQHF.